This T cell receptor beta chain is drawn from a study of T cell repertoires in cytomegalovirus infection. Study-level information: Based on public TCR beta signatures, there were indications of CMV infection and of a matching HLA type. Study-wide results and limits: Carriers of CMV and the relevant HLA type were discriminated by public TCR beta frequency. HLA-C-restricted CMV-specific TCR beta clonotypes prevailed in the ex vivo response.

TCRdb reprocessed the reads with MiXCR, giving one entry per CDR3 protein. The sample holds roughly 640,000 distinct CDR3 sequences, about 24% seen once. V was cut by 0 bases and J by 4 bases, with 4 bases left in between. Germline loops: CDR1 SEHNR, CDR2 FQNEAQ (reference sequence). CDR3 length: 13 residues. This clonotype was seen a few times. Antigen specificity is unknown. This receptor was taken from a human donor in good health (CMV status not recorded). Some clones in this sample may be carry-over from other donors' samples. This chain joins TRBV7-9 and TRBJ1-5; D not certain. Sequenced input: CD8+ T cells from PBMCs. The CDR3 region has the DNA TGTGCCAGCAGCTTAGCGATGAATCAGCCCCAGCATTTT. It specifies CASSLAMNQPQHF.